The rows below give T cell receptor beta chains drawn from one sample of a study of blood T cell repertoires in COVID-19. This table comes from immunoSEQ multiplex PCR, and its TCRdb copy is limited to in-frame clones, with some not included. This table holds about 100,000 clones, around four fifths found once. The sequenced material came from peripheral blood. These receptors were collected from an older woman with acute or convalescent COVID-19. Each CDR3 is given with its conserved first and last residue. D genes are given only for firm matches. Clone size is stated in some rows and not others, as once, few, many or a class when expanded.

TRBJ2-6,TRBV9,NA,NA,TGTGCCAGCAGCGGACAGGTCTCTGGGGCCAACGTCCTGACTTTC,CASSGQVSGANVLTF
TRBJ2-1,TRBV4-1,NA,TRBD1,TGCGCCAGCAGCCAAGATCAGGAATTAGGGGACAGCCTCTACAATGAGCAGTTCTTC,CASSQDQELGDSLYNEQFF
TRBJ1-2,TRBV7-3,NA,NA,TGTGCCAGCAGCTTAAGTCCGGGCTATGGCTACACCTTC,CASSLSPGYGYTF
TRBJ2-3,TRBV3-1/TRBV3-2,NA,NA,TGTGCCAGCAGCCCTGGGAGCGGGGATACGCAGTATTTT,CASSPGSGDTQYF
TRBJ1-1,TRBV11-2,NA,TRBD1,TGTGCCAGCAGCCCAGTGACAGGGACTGAAGCTTTCTTT,CASSPVTGTEAFF
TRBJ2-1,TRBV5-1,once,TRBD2,TGCGCCAGCAGCTTGAGCGGGGGGTCTTACAATGAGCAGTTCTTC,CASSLSGGSYNEQFF
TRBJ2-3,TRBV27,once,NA,TGTGCCAGCAGCAGGGGACACACCACAGATACGCAGTATTTT,CASSRGHTTDTQYF
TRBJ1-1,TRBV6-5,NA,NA,TGTGCCAGCAGAGGGGATGCCACTGAAGCTTTCTTT,CASRGDATEAFF
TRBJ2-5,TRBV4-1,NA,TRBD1,TGCGCCAGCAGCCAAGAGGACAGGGCCCCTCCCCAAGAGACCCAGTACTTC,CASSQEDRAPPQETQYF
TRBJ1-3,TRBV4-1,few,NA,TGCGCCAGCAGCCCTATGGGGGGGAGGGCTGGAAACACCATATATTTT,CASSPMGGRAGNTIYF
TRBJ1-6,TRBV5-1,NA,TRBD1,TGCGCCAGCAGCCAAAGGGACCCGGGACAGAGGAATTCACCCCTCCACTTT,CASSQRDPGQRNSPLHF
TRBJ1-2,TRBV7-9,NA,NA,TGTGCCAGCAGCTTACGGGGGGCCGATTATGGCTACACCTTC,CASSLRGADYGYTF
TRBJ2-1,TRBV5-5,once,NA,TGTGCCAGCAGCTCATCCTTCCCCCCCGCCCGGTGCTTCTTC,CASSSSFPPARCFF
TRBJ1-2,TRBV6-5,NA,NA,TGTGCCAGCAGTTACGGCGGGGGCGGCTATGGCTACACCTTC,CASSYGGGGYGYTF
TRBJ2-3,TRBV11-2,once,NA,TGTGCCAGCATCAGGGGTTCAAGCACAGATACGCAGTATTTT,CASIRGSSTDTQYF
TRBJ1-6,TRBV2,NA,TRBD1,TGTGCCAGCAGTGAATGGGCAGGGGGAGGTTCACCCCTCCACTTT,CASSEWAGGGSPLHF
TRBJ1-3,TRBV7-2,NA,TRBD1,TGTGCCAGCAGCCCCCGGACAGGGCGCTCTGGAAACACCATATATTTT,CASSPRTGRSGNTIYF
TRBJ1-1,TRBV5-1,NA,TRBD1,TGCGCCAGCAGCTTAATCGGGACAGGGGCCACTGAAGCTTTCTTT,CASSLIGTGATEAFF
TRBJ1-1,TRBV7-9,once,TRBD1,TGTGCCAGCAGCCCATGGGACAGTCCTCATGAAGCTTTCTTT,CASSPWDSPHEAFF
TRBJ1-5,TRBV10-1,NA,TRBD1,TGCGCCAGCAGTCCTCTTACCCGGGACAGGGGCCTCAATCAGCCCCAGCATTTT,CASSPLTRDRGLNQPQHF
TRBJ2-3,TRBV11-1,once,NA,TGTGCCAGCAGCCTCGCAGGGGTTTACACAGATACGCAGTATTTT,CASSLAGVYTDTQYF
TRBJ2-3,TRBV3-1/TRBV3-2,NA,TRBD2,TGTGCCAGCAGCCCCCAACTAGCGGGGGTGAATACGCAGTATTTT,CASSPQLAGVNTQYF
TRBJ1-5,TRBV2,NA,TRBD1,TGTGCCAGCAGCGGAGGGACAGCTACTTGGGGCAATCAGCCCCAGCATTTT,CASSGGTATWGNQPQHF
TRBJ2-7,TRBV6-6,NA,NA,TGTGCCAGCAGTCGCCCCTTGACAGGTCCAGTTTCGCAGTACTTC,CASSRPLTGPVSQYF
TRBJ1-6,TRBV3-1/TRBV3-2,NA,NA,TGTGCCAGCAGCCCCCTGGGCTATTCACCCCTCCACTTT,CASSPLGYSPLHF
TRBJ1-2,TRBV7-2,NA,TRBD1,TGTGCCAGCAGCCCAAGGGACAGGGGCTATGGCTACACCTTC,CASSPRDRGYGYTF
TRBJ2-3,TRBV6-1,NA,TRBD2,TGTGCCAGCAGTGAAGCGGGAGGGCTCAGGGAGTATTTT,CASSEAGGLREYF
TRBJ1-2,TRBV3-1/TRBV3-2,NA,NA,TGTGCCAGCAGCCGCGGCGATACTGGCTACACCTTC,CASSRGDTGYTF